This is a list of T cell receptor beta chains from one sample in a study of T cell responses to AZD1222 COVID-19 vaccine. The repertoire was sequenced with immunoSEQ multiplex PCR; TCRdb's copy has only in-frame clones and lacks some. The repertoire consists of 90,000 to 120,000 clones, with 87% occurring once and the leading ten covering approximately 4.8%. The material sequenced was peripheral blood, taken 28 days after the second AZD1222 dose. Source of these receptors: an adult who received the AZD1222 COVID-19 vaccine. CDR3s include the opening cysteine and the closing phenylalanine or tryptophan. D genes are given only for firm matches. Not every row has a clone size; where given, it reads once, few, many or a size class.

size: -
J: TRBJ2-7
D: TRBD1
V: TRBV29-1
CDR3: CSAGTGRSYEQYF
DNA: TGCAGCGCCGGGACAGGGAGATCCTACGAGCAGTACTTC

size: once
J: TRBJ2-7
D: -
V: TRBV7-9
CDR3: CASSRGRLSYEQYF
DNA: TGTGCCAGCAGCCGTGGACGTCTATCCTACGAGCAGTACTTC

size: -
J: TRBJ1-3
D: -
V: TRBV6-1
CDR3: CASSGLQGSYGNTIYF
DNA: TGTGCCAGCAGTGGCCTTCAGGGCTCCTATGGAAACACCATATATTTT

size: -
J: TRBJ1-1
D: -
V: TRBV15
CDR3: CATSRGHQNTEAFF
DNA: TGTGCCACCAGCAGAGGACACCAGAACACTGAAGCTTTCTTT

size: -
J: TRBJ1-1
D: -
V: TRBV19
CDR3: CASSNPASAFF
DNA: TGTGCCAGTAGTAACCCCGCGTCGGCTTTCTTT

size: -
J: TRBJ1-5
D: -
V: TRBV28
CDR3: CASSLTGANQPQHF
DNA: TGTGCCAGCAGTTTAACCGGGGCCAATCAGCCCCAGCATTTT

size: -
J: TRBJ2-2
D: -
V: TRBV4-1
CDR3: CASSHLGRGGGTGELFF
DNA: TGCGCCAGCAGCCATCTGGGACGGGGTGGTGGCACCGGGGAGCTGTTTTTT

size: -
J: TRBJ2-7
D: -
V: TRBV15
CDR3: CATSREGTAGPYEQYF
DNA: TGTGCCACCAGCAGAGAGGGCACCGCGGGGCCCTACGAGCAGTACTTC

size: few
J: TRBJ2-3
D: TRBD2
V: TRBV7-9
CDR3: CASSSTGGIDTQYF
DNA: TGTGCCAGCAGCTCTACGGGGGGAATAGATACGCAGTATTTT

size: -
J: TRBJ1-1
D: -
V: TRBV7-9
CDR3: CASSSREDYTEAFF
DNA: TGTGCCAGCAGCTCCCGGGAGGACTACACTGAAGCTTTCTTT

size: -
J: TRBJ1-4
D: TRBD1
V: TRBV7-9
CDR3: CASSSRRGGAINEKLFF
DNA: TGTGCCAGCAGCTCTCGCCGAGGGGGCGCGATTAATGAAAAACTGTTTTTT

size: -
J: TRBJ1-5
D: -
V: TRBV10-2
CDR3: CASSELDQPQHF
DNA: TGCGCCAGCAGTGAGCTAGATCAGCCCCAGCATTTT

size: -
J: TRBJ2-5
D: TRBD2
V: TRBV3-1/TRBV3-2
CDR3: CASSPGRGVTQYF
DNA: TGTGCCAGCAGCCCCGGGCGGGGGGTGACCCAGTACTTC

size: -
J: TRBJ2-3
D: -
V: TRBV5-1
CDR3: CASSLIALGVADTQYF
DNA: TGCGCCAGCAGCTTGATAGCATTGGGGGTTGCAGATACGCAGTATTTT

size: -
J: TRBJ2-2
D: -
V: TRBV6-5
CDR3: CASSPGVGGELFF
DNA: TGTGCCAGCAGTCCAGGGGTGGGCGGGGAGCTGTTTTTT